Here is one TCR beta chain with its context. The CDR3 has 18 amino acids. Germline V lookup: CDR1 SGHKS, CDR2 YYEKEE (reference sequence). V was trimmed by 5 bases and J by 0 bases, leaving 18 bases between them. The protocol was immunoSEQ multiplex PCR, while the TCRdb copy is restricted to in-frame clones and leaves out a portion. The profile shows about 48,000 clones, 70% to 90% of them singletons. This record comes from a study of OX40 agonist ivuxolimab in advanced cancers. Study summary: Patient treatment consisted of intravenous ivuxolimab administration every 2 weeks at 0.01 to 10 mg/kg. Anti-PD-1, anti-PD-L1 or anti-CTLA-4 therapy given earlier was allowed, and roughly 38% had some.

Patients with a history of autoimmune disease or on systemic immunosuppression were excluded. The material sequenced was CD4+ or CD8+ T cells sorted from blood, taken in a trial of the OX40 agonist ivuxolimab. The clonotype was recovered from an adult with an advanced solid tumor such as melanoma, head and neck, liver or kidney cancer. This chain connects TRBV5-5 to TRBJ2-6, with D tentatively TRBD1 (7 bases). For the CDR3, the DNA is TGTGCCAGCAGTCCCGGGTCAGGGGGAGGCTCTGGGGCCAACGTCCTGACTTTC. Amino acid sequence: CASSPGSGGGSGANVLTF.